This TCR beta chain was captured by sequencing in a study of cytomegalovirus exposure and HLA in healthy donors. General study findings and limits: Available immune exposure information covered CMV serostatus only. TCR beta V- and J-gene trimming, according to a later analysis, was linked to a missense DCLRE1C variant. Using a false discovery rate of 0.05, a later analysis showed that approximately 17,000 TCR beta sequences were associated with HLA alleles. There were some public TCRs occurring in many donors, but most TCR sequences were rare.

The sample holds one count of this clone. Its antigen remains unknown. PCR was performed using 60 Vbeta and 13 Jbeta primers. Clones were read by immunoSEQ multiplex PCR, and TCRdb kept only the in-frame ones, dropping some. The sample contains over 150,000 clones, about 90% of which appear only once. CDR3 size: 14 residues. Germline V gives CDR1 SEHNR, CDR2 FQNEAQ (reference sequence). V shed 2 bases and J shed 3 bases, with 11 bases lying between them. The chain recombines TRBV7-9 with TRBJ2-7; perhaps TRBD1 as D (5 bases). Sequencing used PBMCs. The TCR originated in a girl under three years old in good health and CMV-seronegative. CDR3 amino acids: CASSLSPGFYEQYF. DNA of the CDR3: TGTGCCAGCAGCTTATCCCCAGGGTTCTACGAGCAGTACTTC. The entire variable domain, with the rest obtained from reference TRBV7-9 and TRBJ2-7, is as follows: DTGVSQNPRHKITKRGQNVTFRCDPISEHNRLYWYRQTLGQGPEFLTYFQNEAQLEKSRLLSDRFSAERPKGSFSTLEIQRTEQGDSAMYLCASSLSPGFYEQYFGPGTRLTVT.